These 11 T cell receptor beta chains originate from one sample sequenced in a study of vaccination effects on CD4 cells after COVID-19. TCRdb keeps only in-frame clones here, not all; method: immunoSEQ multiplex PCR. The sample includes around 83,000 clones, approximately 74% of them seen just once. Antigens for these TCRs are unknown. Expansion of antigen-specific CD4+ T cells with viral peptide pools was carried out by the ViraFEST assay before sequencing. On day 10 of culture, CD4+ T cells were separated out. The material was CD4+ T cells from PBMCs cultured with HCoV-229E spike peptides, obtained before COVID-19 vaccination. The receptors stem from a human donor who received a COVID-19 vaccine.

The CDR3 bases are TGTGCCAGCAGCGTATTAGGAGGAGTCGAGGCGGGGAGCTCCTACAATGAGCAGTTCTTC. Translating it yields CASSVLGGVEAGSSYNEQFF. The rearrangement links TRBV9 to TRBJ2-1, with D maybe TRBD2 (6 bases). The CDR3 consists of 20 residues. Trimming removed 1 base from V and 0 bases from J, with 23 bases in between. The germline V gene has CDR1 SGDLS and CDR2 YYNGEE.

This clone was seen more than once but under ten times. The J gene is TRBJ1-5, the V gene TRBV19; no reliable D call. The ends were cut back, 0 bases at V and 4 bases at J, with 10 bases in the middle. The CDR3 has 15 residues. Per the germline V gene, CDR1 is LNHDA and CDR2 is SQIVND (reference sequence). CDR3 bases: TGTGCCAGTAGTATAGAGAGGCACCTGAATCAGCCCCAGCATTTT. Encoded protein: CASSIERHLNQPQHF. The variable domain in full, with the rest retrieved from reference TRBV19 and TRBJ1-5, is DGGITQSPKYLFRKEGQNVTLSCEQNLNHDAMYWYRQDPGQGLRLIYYSQIVNDFQKGDIAEGYSVSREKKESFPLTVTSAQKNPTAFYLCASSIERHLNQPQHFGDGTRLSIL.

This rearrangement joins TRBV27 to TRBJ1-2; TRBD1 might be the D (5 bases). This CDR3 is 15 amino acids long. V lost 4 bases and J 0 bases, leaving 12 bases between the germline ends. Germline lookup yields CDR1 MNHEY and CDR2 SMNVEV (reference sequence). CDR3 loop: CASSSGQTANYGYTF. DNA of the CDR3: TGTGCCAGCAGTTCGGGGCAGACCGCTAACTATGGCTACACCTTC.

CDR3 protein: CASKADRTQYF. The CDR3 coding sequence is TGTGCCAGCAAGGCGGACCGGACCCAGTACTTC. V usage is TRBV6-5 and J usage is TRBJ2-5; D uncertain. The V end lost 7 bases, the J end lost 7 bases, and 10 bases lay between the germline ends. From germline, CDR1 is MNHEY and CDR2 SVGAGI. The CDR3 runs to 11 residues.

This clone was counted a single time. DNA of the CDR3: TGCGCCAGCAGCCTACGCGGGGGTATGAACACTGAAGCTTTCTTT. Translating it yields CASSLRGGMNTEAFF. This sequence joins TRBV4-3 and TRBJ1-1; D possibly corresponds to TRBD1 (5 bases). CDR1 and CDR2 from the germline V gene are LGHNA and YSLEER. Trimming stripped 4 bases from V and 0 bases from J, with 12 bases between. The CDR3 has 15 amino acids.

A few counts support this clone. The chain recombines TRBV10-2 with TRBJ1-1, with 7 bases matching TRBD1. V gave up 5 bases and J gave up 4 bases; unmatched junction bases: 7. The CDR3 is 14 residues long. Germline-derived CDR1 and CDR2 are WSHSY and SAAADI. The CDR3 DNA is TGCGCCAGCAGTAGACAGGGAACGCTCACTGAAGCTTTCTTT. Translating gives CASSRQGTLTEAFF.

This clone was observed a few times. The J gene is TRBJ1-5, the V gene TRBV7-2, with D possibly being TRBD1 (6 bases). Germline CDR1 and CDR2: SGHTA and FQGNSA. Trimming stripped 4 bases from V and 9 bases from J, with 16 bases between. The CDR3 is 14 residues long. CDR3 in DNA: TGTGCCAGCAGCTATATGACAGGTTCATGGCCCCAGCATTTT. Its protein is CASSYMTGSWPQHF. The full variable domain, in which reference TRBV7-2 and TRBJ1-5 provide the parts outside the CDR3, is GAGVSQSPSNKVTEKGKDVELRCDPISGHTALYWYRQSLGQGLEFLIYFQGNSAPDKSGLPSDRFSAERTGGSVSTLTIQRTQQEDSAVYLCASSYMTGSWPQHFGDGTRLSIL.

This clone occurred a few times. This chain links TRBV14 with TRBJ2-2; maybe TRBD2 (6 bases). CDR1 and CDR2 from the germline V gene are SGHDN and FVKESK. The CDR3 contains 15 residues. V was clipped by 1 base and J by 5 bases, with 11 bases between them. The CDR3: CASSQVQGLTGELFF. CDR3 nucleotides: TGTGCCAGCAGCCAAGTCCAGGGACTTACCGGGGAGCTGTTTTTT.

The J gene is TRBJ1-4, the V gene TRBV3-1 (or the pseudogene TRBV3-2); D is possibly TRBD1 (6 bases). The germline V gene has CDR1 LGHDT and CDR2 YNNKEL (reference sequence). This CDR3 contains 15 residues. Trimming pared 0 bases from V and 7 bases from J, leaving 12 bases between. The CDR3 DNA reads as TGTGCCAGCAGCCAAGATTTCGGGGGGCCTGAAAAACTGTTTTTT. The encoded protein is CASSQDFGGPEKLFF.

This rearrangement joins TRBV19 to TRBJ2-4, with D uncertain. The CDR3 covers 12 residues. Germline V gene lookup returns CDR1 LNHDA and CDR2 SQIVND (reference sequence). The V end lost 1 base, the J end lost 10 bases, and 8 bases lay between the germline ends. CDR3 coding DNA: TGTGCCAGTAGTATAGGGGTCGGGATTCAGTACTTC. This sequence encodes CASSIGVGIQYF.

The chain couples TRBV7-2 to TRBJ1-2, with D possibly TRBD1 on 5 matching bases. CDR1 and CDR2 (germline): SGHTA, FQGNSA. With 4 bases removed from V and 6 bases from J, the gap between germline ends came to 15 bases. The CDR3 sequence is 14 residues long. CDR3 nucleotides: TGTGCCAGCAGCTGGAGGGGCGGTTCGAATGGCTACACCTTC. This sequence encodes CASSWRGGSNGYTF. The full variable domain, completed using reference TRBV7-2 and TRBJ1-2, is GAGVSQSPSNKVTEKGKDVELRCDPISGHTALYWYRQSLGQGLEFLIYFQGNSAPDKSGLPSDRFSAERTGGSVSTLTIQRTQQEDSAVYLCASSWRGGSNGYTFGSGTRLTVV.